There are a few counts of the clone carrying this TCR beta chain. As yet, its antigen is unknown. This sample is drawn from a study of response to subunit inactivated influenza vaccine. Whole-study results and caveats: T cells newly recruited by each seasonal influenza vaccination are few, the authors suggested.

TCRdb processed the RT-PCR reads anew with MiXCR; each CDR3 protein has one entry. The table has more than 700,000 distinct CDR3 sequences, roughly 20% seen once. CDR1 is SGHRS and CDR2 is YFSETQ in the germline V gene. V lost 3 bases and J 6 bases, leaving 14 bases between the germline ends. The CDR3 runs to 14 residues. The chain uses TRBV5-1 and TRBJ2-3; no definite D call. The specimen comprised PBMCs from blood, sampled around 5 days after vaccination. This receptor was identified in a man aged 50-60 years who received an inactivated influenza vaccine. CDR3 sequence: CASSSKLGRDTQYF. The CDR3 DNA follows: TGCGCCAGCAGCTCGAAGCTGGGTCGGGATACGCAGTATTTT.